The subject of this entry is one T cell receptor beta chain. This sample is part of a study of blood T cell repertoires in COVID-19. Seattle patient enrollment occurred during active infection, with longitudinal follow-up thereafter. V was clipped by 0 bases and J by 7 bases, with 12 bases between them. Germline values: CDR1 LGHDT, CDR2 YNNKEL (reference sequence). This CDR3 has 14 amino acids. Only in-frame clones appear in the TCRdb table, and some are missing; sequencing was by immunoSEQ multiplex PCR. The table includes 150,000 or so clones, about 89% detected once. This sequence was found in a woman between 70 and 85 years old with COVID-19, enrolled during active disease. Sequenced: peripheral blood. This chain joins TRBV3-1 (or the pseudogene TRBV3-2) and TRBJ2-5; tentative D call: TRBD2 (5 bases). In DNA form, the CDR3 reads TGTGCCAGCAGCCAAGATTGGCGGGCGGGGACCCAGTACTTC. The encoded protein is CASSQDWRAGTQYF.